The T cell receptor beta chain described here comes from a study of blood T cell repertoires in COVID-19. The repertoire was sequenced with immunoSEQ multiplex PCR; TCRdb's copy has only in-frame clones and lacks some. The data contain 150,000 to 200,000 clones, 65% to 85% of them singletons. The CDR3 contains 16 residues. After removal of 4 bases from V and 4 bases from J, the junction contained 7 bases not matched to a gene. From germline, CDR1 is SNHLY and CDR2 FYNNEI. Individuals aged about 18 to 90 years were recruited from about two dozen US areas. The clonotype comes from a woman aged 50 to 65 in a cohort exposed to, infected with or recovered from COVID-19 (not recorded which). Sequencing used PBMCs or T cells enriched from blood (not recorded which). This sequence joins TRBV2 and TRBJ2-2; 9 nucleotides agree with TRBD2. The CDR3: CASSVKRGASTGELFF. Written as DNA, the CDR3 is TGTGCCAGCAGTGTCAAGCGGGGGGCTTCCACCGGGGAGCTGTTTTTT.